These T cell receptor beta chains were read from a single sample in a study of OX40 agonist ivuxolimab in advanced cancers. Here immunoSEQ multiplex PCR was the method, and the copy in TCRdb shows in-frame clones only, minus some. The profile covers 43,000 or so clones, with nearly 90% appearing a single time and approximately 13% taken by the ten largest. The material was CD4+ or CD8+ T cells sorted from blood, obtained in a trial of the OX40 agonist ivuxolimab. These receptors originate from an adult with an advanced solid tumor such as melanoma, head and neck, liver or kidney cancer. The CDR3 runs from the conserved cysteine through the conserved F or W. The D gene is left open where the match is weak. A row's size may be missing; if present it is once, few, many or a size class.

D	size	V	J	DNA	CDR3
TRBD1	NA	TRBV6-5	TRBJ1-2	TGTGCCAGCAGCGGGACAGGGAGGACCTATGGCTACACCTTC	CASSGTGRTYGYTF
NA	NA	TRBV5-1	TRBJ2-3	TGCGCCAGCAGCTTGCCCCCCCGAGGATCGGATACGCAGTATTTT	CASSLPPRGSDTQYF
TRBD1	NA	TRBV2	TRBJ2-7	TGTGCCAGCAGGGGACAGGGGACCAACGAGCAGTACTTC	CASRGQGTNEQYF
NA	NA	TRBV27	TRBJ2-7	TGTGCCAGCAGAATGACCGGGTCTAATCCCTACGAGCAGTACTTC	CASRMTGSNPYEQYF
NA	NA	TRBV28	TRBJ1-4	TGTGCCAGCAGCTCGCGGGGAAAACTGTTTTTT	CASSSRGKLFF
TRBD1	NA	TRBV4-3	TRBJ1-2	TGCGCCAGCAGCCAAGCGGGGACAGTCGGATCCTATGGCTACACCTTC	CASSQAGTVGSYGYTF
TRBD1	NA	TRBV18	TRBJ2-2	TGTGCCAGCTCACCGAGTTGGGGACAGGCTTTGGACACCGGGGAGCTGTTTTTT	CASSPSWGQALDTGELFF
TRBD2	NA	TRBV2	TRBJ2-2	TGTGCCAGCCTAACTAGCGGGAGTCGAGGTACCGGGGAGCTGTTTTTT	CASLTSGSRGTGELFF
NA	NA	TRBV30	TRBJ2-7	TGTGCCCTAACCGAGGGGGAGGCCTACGAGCAGTACTTC	CALTEGEAYEQYF
NA	NA	TRBV9	TRBJ2-1	TGTGCCAGCAGAAAGAGCCTGGCCTACAATGAGCAGTTCTTC	CASRKSLAYNEQFF
NA	few	TRBV11-2	TRBJ2-4	TGTGCCAGCAGCGCCCCACAGGGCCAAATAGCCAAAAACATTCAGTACTTC	CASSAPQGQIAKNIQYF